These T cell receptor beta chains were read from a single sample in a study of cytomegalovirus exposure and HLA in healthy donors. Method: immunoSEQ multiplex PCR; TCRdb's copy keeps in-frame clones and lacks some. The sample holds tens of thousands of clones, about 76% seen once. Material: PBMCs. These receptors all come from a man aged 50 to 59 in good health and CMV-seronegative. Both conserved end residues are trimmed from each CDR3. Rows may omit the clone size; those that give it use once, few, many or a size class.

TRBV7-9 few ASSFSRDRGNTEAF
TRBV30 once AWGEEASGNTIY
TRBV7-9 few ASSSDRYGYT
TRBV5-1 . ASSLESGKETQY
TRBV10-3 . AISKGGGSSGANVLT
TRBV30 . AWGQGLVTDTQY
TRBV11-2 . ASSFPGQGSHGYT
TRBV7-2 few ASSSEVWITSTDTQY
TRBV5-6 . ASRLTGDRGYDTEAF
TRBV6-5 . ASSKQGGRTDTQY
TRBV7-8 . ASSQIQNTGELF